This paragraph covers one T cell receptor (beta chain) sequence. The record originates from a study of blood T cell repertoires in COVID-19. Study background: Whether acute or convalescent, the COVID-19 samples came from the United States, Italy and Spain. Sources were T cells, B-cell-depleted T cells, or PBMCs; the material itself was cDNA or gDNA.

The study assigned cohorts using participant-reported clinical history. Germline CDR1 is SGHVS and CDR2 is FQNEAQ. V was clipped by 3 bases and J by 4 bases; unmatched bases: 8. The CDR3 is 18 amino acids. In the original processing: Amplification with reference gene primers provided the estimates of nucleated cell counts. Clones were read by immunoSEQ multiplex PCR, and TCRdb kept only the in-frame ones, dropping some. For V, J and clone size, that table is used; D and trimming come from the DNA. The sample includes 190,000 or so clones, 87% of them seen just once. V and J are TRBV7-8 and TRBJ2-1; 14 nucleotides align to TRBD2. Sequencing was done on a sample of PBMCs or T cells enriched from blood (not recorded which). This clonotype originated in a man aged 18 to 30 with acute COVID-19. The CDR3 reads CASSFRQGTSGRYNEQFF. The CDR3 coding sequence is TGTGCCAGCAGCTTCAGACAGGGGACTAGCGGGAGATACAATGAGCAGTTCTTC.